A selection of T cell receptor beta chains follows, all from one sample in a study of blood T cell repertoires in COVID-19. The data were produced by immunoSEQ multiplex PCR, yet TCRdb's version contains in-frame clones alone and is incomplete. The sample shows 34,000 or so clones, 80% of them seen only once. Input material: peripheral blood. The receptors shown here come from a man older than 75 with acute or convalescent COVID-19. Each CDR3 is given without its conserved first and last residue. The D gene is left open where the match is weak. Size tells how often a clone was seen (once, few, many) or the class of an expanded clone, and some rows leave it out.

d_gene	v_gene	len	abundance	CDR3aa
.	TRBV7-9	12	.	ASSLLEGPYEQY
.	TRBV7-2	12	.	ASSLPPRSREQF
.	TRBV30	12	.	AWSVLGRGETQY
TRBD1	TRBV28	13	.	ASSLYGQAAYEQY
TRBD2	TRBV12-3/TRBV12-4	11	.	ASSLGAGLAQF
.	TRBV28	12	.	ASSSQGSGNGYT
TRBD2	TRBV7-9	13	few	ASSTVASGPYEQY
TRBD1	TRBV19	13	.	ASSITGTGRHEQY
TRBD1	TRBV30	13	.	AWSGRDRGFVSYT
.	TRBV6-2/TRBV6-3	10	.	ASSYQGYGYT
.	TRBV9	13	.	ASSPFSANTGELF
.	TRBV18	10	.	ASSPSYNEQF
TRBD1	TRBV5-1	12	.	ASRLQGENSPLH
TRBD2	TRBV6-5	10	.	AGGSYGGELF
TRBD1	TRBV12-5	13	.	ASGPGQVSTDTQY
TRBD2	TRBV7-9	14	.	ASSLFGGRDSYEQY
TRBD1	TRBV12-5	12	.	ASGPGTGGHEQF
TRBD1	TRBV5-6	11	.	ASGQGSGYEQY
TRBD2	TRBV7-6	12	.	ASSLPSGGGTQY
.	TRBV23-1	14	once	ASSQSAGGNNEKLF
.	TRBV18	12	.	ASSRAGERSPLH
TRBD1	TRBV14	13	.	ASSGWGTGKEKLF
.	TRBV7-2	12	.	ASSFEPTNEKLF
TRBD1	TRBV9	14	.	ASSVARDRGGYGYT
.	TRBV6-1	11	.	ASSELRNTEAF
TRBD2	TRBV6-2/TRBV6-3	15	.	ASSSRTSGLLQETQY
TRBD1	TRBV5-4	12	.	ASSEGQGGYGYT
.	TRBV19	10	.	ASSQTGYEQY
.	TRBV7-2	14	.	ASSPDRILAKNIQY
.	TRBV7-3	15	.	ASSPQGGQLSTDTQY
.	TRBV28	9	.	ASRSTYEQY
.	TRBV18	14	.	ASSLDRAFANQPQH
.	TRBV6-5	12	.	ASIRGFTGETQY
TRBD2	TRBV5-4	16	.	ASSLSDSGSFGANVLT
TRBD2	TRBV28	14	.	ASSTPTSGREETQY
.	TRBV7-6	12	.	ASTQDTTQETQY
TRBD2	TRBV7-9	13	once	ASSPERLAGGEQF
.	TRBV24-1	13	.	ATSEVGAGENTIY
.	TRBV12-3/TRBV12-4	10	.	ASSLETVGYT
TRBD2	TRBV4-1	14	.	ASSQEGAGGPGEQY
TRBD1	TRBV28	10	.	ASTLTGMKLF
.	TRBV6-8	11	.	ASTGIPPETQY
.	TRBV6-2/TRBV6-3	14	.	ASSYTDSAPSYEQY
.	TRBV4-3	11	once	ASSQVFRGEAF
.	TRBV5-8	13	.	ASSRARSSYNEQF
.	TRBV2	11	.	ASSEIADYGYT
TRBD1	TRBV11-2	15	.	ASSLLGQGSLGDEQY
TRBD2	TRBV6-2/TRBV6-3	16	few	ASSYRSSGGGNTGELF
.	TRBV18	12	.	ASSPGGFDYEQY
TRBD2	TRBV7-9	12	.	ASSFQRGDNEQF